Listed below are T cell receptor beta chains from one sample, sequenced in a study of cytomegalovirus exposure and HLA in healthy donors. TCRdb keeps only in-frame clones here, not all; method: immunoSEQ multiplex PCR. The data show fewer than 350,000 clones, with 85% to 90% seen just once and more than 2% held by the top ten. The sample comprised PBMCs. These receptor sequences come from a woman aged 18-30 years in good health and CMV-seronegative. CDR3s include the opening cysteine and the closing phenylalanine or tryptophan. The order of the fields is V gene, CDR3 length, clone size, D gene, J gene, CDR3 DNA, CDR3 protein. D genes are given only for firm matches. Size is stated for part of the rows, as once, few or many counts, or as a class when the clone is expanded.

>TRBV29-1|13|-|-|TRBJ1-2
TGCAGCGCTTCACACTCGACAGTCCGTGGCTACACCTTC
CSASHSTVRGYTF
>TRBV7-2|15|-|TRBD1|TRBJ2-7
TGTGCCAGCAGCTCCGGGACAGGGGGCCTGTACGAGCAGTACTTC
CASSSGTGGLYEQYF
>TRBV5-4|12|-|-|TRBJ2-7
TGTGCCAGCAGCTTAGAGGGTGGCGAGCAGTACTTC
CASSLEGGEQYF
>TRBV11-2|19|-|TRBD2|TRBJ2-1
TGTGCCAGCAGCTTATACTTCGGACTAGCGGGGGGGACACACAATGAGCAGTTCTTC
CASSLYFGLAGGTHNEQFF
>TRBV2|15|-|-|TRBJ2-1
TGTGCCAGCAGTGAAGCGCTTCACAGCTTCAATGAGCAGTTCTTC
CASSEALHSFNEQFF
>TRBV30|15|-|-|TRBJ1-5
TGTGCCTGGAGTATTGGGGGCGCGGGCAATCAGCCCCAGCATTTT
CAWSIGGAGNQPQHF
>TRBV13|14|-|-|TRBJ1-1
TGTGCCAGCACCTGGACTGGTGGTGTCCCTGAAGCTTTCTTT
CASTWTGGVPEAFF
>TRBV27|14|-|-|TRBJ1-4
TGTGCCAGCAGTTTCGGGCGAGGAGGTGAAAAACTGTTTTTT
CASSFGRGGEKLFF
>TRBV5-8|14|-|-|TRBJ1-6
TGTGCCAGCACCTCCACAGGTGCGTTCTGGCCCCTCCACTTT
CASTSTGAFWPLHF
>TRBV29-1|11|-|-|TRBJ1-1
TGCAGCGTCCAGGGGAACACTGAAGCTTTCTTT
CSVQGNTEAFF
>TRBV7-9|13|-|-|TRBJ1-1
TGTTCCAGCAGCTTAGTGTCGTTAACTGAAGCTTTCTTT
CSSSLVSLTEAFF
>TRBV18|15|once|-|TRBJ1-2
TGTGCCAGCTCACCTCCAGGGCCTACTAACTATGGCTACACCTTC
CASSPPGPTNYGYTF
>TRBV5-5|14|-|-|TRBJ1-5
TGTGCCAGCAACCAGGAGGGGAGCAATCAGCCCCAGCATTTT
CASNQEGSNQPQHF
>TRBV7-9|16|-|-|TRBJ2-7
TGTGCCAGCAGCTCAGAGGGTTGGGCTGCTTCGTACGAGCAGTACTTC
CASSSEGWAASYEQYF
>TRBV5-1|15|-|TRBD1|TRBJ1-2
TGCGCCAGCAGCTTAGATGGGACAGGGGTCTGGGGCTACACCTTC
CASSLDGTGVWGYTF
>TRBV5-1|14|-|-|TRBJ1-1
TGCGCCAGCAGCTTGGATAGGGGGAAGACTGAAGCTTTCTTT
CASSLDRGKTEAFF
>TRBV5-4|16|-|TRBD2|TRBJ2-3
TGTGCCAGCAGCTCAGCCGGGACTACAGACACAGATACGCAGTATTTT
CASSSAGTTDTDTQYF
>TRBV2|15|-|-|TRBJ2-7
TGTGCCAGCACCCCGGTCCTTCGAAATACCTACGAGCAGTACTTC
CASTPVLRNTYEQYF
>TRBV6-5|14|-|TRBD2|TRBJ2-7
TGTGCCAGCAGCCGGGTACCGGGGGGCTACGAGCAGTACTTC
CASSRVPGGYEQYF
>TRBV5-4|19|-|TRBD2|TRBJ2-7
TGTGCCAGCAGCTTCGGGGGGAGTTCTAGCGGGGGCCTCTCCTACGAGCAGTACTTC
CASSFGGSSSGGLSYEQYF
>TRBV4-1|16|once|-|TRBJ1-1
TGCGCCAGCAGCCATCGTGGACAGACCATGAACACTGAAGCTTTCTTT
CASSHRGQTMNTEAFF
>TRBV29-1|14|-|-|TRBJ1-1
TGCAGCGTTGGGCCGGATCTCAGGGGTCTCCAAGCTTTCTTT
CSVGPDLRGLQAFF